The 3 T cell receptor beta chains below were found in one sample sequenced in a study of blood T cell repertoires in COVID-19. Assay used: immunoSEQ multiplex PCR; TCRdb lists only in-frame clones, some missing. The table has approximately 230,000 clones, 80% to 90% seen once; the top ten hold 1.3% to 1.5%. The sample taken for sequencing was peripheral blood. The receptors stem from a man older than 75 with acute or convalescent COVID-19.

This chain connects TRBV4-2 to TRBJ1-6; a weak D match, TRBD1 (6 bases). V was cut by 3 bases and J by 10 bases, with 7 bases left in between. This CDR3 has 12 amino acids. Germline CDR1 and CDR2: LGHNA and YNFKEQ. The CDR3 nucleotides read TGTGCCAGCAGCCAGGACAGCTCACCCCTCCACTTT. Protein: CASSQDSSPLHF.

The V gene is TRBV10-3, the J gene TRBJ2-7; maybe TRBD1 (6 bases). V lost 2 bases, J lost 2 bases, and 10 bases lay in between. This CDR3 is 14 amino acids long. Germline V CDR1 and CDR2: ENHRY, SYGVKD. CDR3 DNA: TGTGCCATCAGTGAGATCAGGGGTCCCTACGAGCAGTACTTC. Translated, it gives CAISEIRGPYEQYF.

The V call is TRBV6-2 or TRBV6-3, the J call TRBJ2-5; 12 bases map to TRBD2. Looked up from germline, CDR1 is MNHEY and CDR2 is SVGEGT. The ends lost 2 bases at V and 5 bases at J; junction bases unmatched: 12. There are 18 residues in the CDR3. The CDR3 DNA sequence: TGTGCCAGCAGTTACGGTATCGAGACTAGCGGGGGATATGAGACCCAGTACTTC. It codes for CASSYGIETSGGYETQYF.